This is a list of T cell receptor beta chains from one sample in a study of cytotoxic CD8 clonotypes in ibrutinib-treated CLL. The data were produced by immunoSEQ multiplex PCR, yet TCRdb's version contains in-frame clones alone and is incomplete. The sample holds 300,000 to 400,000 clones, roughly two thirds seen once. This specimen consisted of PBMCs, obtained after 36 months of ibrutinib treatment. The receptors originated from a human donor with chronic lymphocytic leukemia. Both conserved end residues are part of each CDR3. A D gene is named only where the DNA matches it firmly. Clone size is given for some rows only: seen once, a few or many times, or a class if the clone is expanded.

d_call	v_call	clone_size	j_call	cdr3_nt	cdr3_aa
TRBD2	TRBV11-2	-	TRBJ2-1	TGTGCCAGCAGCTCACCCACTAGCGGGGGCTTTATCTCCTACAATGAGCAGTTCTTC	CASSSPTSGGFISYNEQFF
TRBD2	TRBV6-5	-	TRBJ2-7	TGTGCCAGCAGTCAGGATAGCGGGGAAGGGGAGCAGTACTTC	CASSQDSGEGEQYF
-	TRBV6-5	-	TRBJ2-2	TGTGCCAGCAGTTACTCGTTTAGCCGAAACACCGGGGAGCTGTTTTTT	CASSYSFSRNTGELFF
TRBD1	TRBV9	few	TRBJ1-5	TGTGCCAGCAGCGAGGGACAGGGGGCTCAGCCCCAGCATTTT	CASSEGQGAQPQHF
TRBD2	TRBV11-2	few	TRBJ2-7	TGTGCCAGCAGCCGTCTTAGCGGGGGACCCCGATACGAGCAGTACTTC	CASSRLSGGPRYEQYF
-	TRBV4-1	few	TRBJ1-5	TGCGCCAGCAGCCAAGTTTCCGGGGACCCATCCAATCAGCCCCAGCATTTT	CASSQVSGDPSNQPQHF
-	TRBV5-4	-	TRBJ1-1	TGTGCCAGCAGCCCGAACCCGGGGGGGAGTGAAGCTTTCTTT	CASSPNPGGSEAFF
TRBD2	TRBV6-5	-	TRBJ2-5	TGTGCCAGCAGTTACGCCCGGACTAGTCGCCGGGGGACCCAGTACTTC	CASSYARTSRRGTQYF
TRBD2	TRBV27	few	TRBJ2-7	TGTGCCAGCAGTCCTGGGACTAGCGGGAGTTACGAGCAGTACTTC	CASSPGTSGSYEQYF
-	TRBV18	-	TRBJ1-2	TGTGCCAGCTCACCTGGAGGGTCTCGCTACACCTTC	CASSPGGSRYTF
TRBD1	TRBV5-5	few	TRBJ1-2	TGTGCCAGCAGCTCGGAGACAGGGTATGGCTACACCTTC	CASSSETGYGYTF
-	TRBV15	-	TRBJ2-7	TGTGCCACCAGCATAGGTCGGGACTACGAGCAGTACTTC	CATSIGRDYEQYF
-	TRBV9	few	TRBJ1-3	TGTGCCAGCAGCGTGGGCAACACCATATATTTT	CASSVGNTIYF
TRBD2	TRBV9	-	TRBJ2-3	TGTGCCAGCAGCACCAGGACTAGCGGTACCACAGATACGCAGTATTTT	CASSTRTSGTTDTQYF
-	TRBV14	-	TRBJ2-7	TGTGCCAGCAGCCAAGTCGTACAGGGAAAAGGTTACTACGAGCAGTACTTC	CASSQVVQGKGYYEQYF
-	TRBV2	-	TRBJ1-2	TGTGCCAGCAGGCAGGATCTTGGCTATGGCTACACCTTC	CASRQDLGYGYTF
-	TRBV28	-	TRBJ2-7	TGTGCCAGCAGGGAAGGAACCTACGAGCAGTACTTC	CASREGTYEQYF
-	TRBV18	-	TRBJ2-5	TGTGCCAGCTCACCCAAGACTAGACCCCAAGAGACCCAGTACTTC	CASSPKTRPQETQYF
-	TRBV6-5	-	TRBJ2-1	TGTGCCAGCAGTTACGGCGACAGGAGATCCTACAATGAGCAGTTCTTC	CASSYGDRRSYNEQFF
-	TRBV7-9	-	TRBJ2-6	TGTGCCAGCAGCTTAGATCTGTCCGTCCTGACTTTC	CASSLDLSVLTF
-	TRBV9	-	TRBJ2-2	TGTGCCAGCAGCTACCCTGGGCGATCCGGGGAGCTGTTTTTT	CASSYPGRSGELFF
TRBD1	TRBV7-2	-	TRBJ1-3	TGTGCCAGCAGCTTAATGGCGACAGGGGGGAATGGAAACACCATATATTTT	CASSLMATGGNGNTIYF
TRBD2	TRBV6-6	-	TRBJ2-1	TGTGCCAGCACCCCAAGCGGGAGCAGTCACAATGAGCAGTTCTTC	CASTPSGSSHNEQFF
-	TRBV7-3	few	TRBJ1-2	TGTGCCAGCAGCCAGGGCTTTGGCTACACCTTC	CASSQGFGYTF
-	TRBV27	-	TRBJ2-3	TGTGCCAGGGCAGAGATAGAGGGCCAGACAGATACGCAGTATTTT	CARAEIEGQTDTQYF
-	TRBV9	-	TRBJ2-3	TGTGCCAGCAGCCTAACTAGTGTTTCAGATACGCAGTATTTT	CASSLTSVSDTQYF
TRBD2	TRBV7-6	-	TRBJ2-7	TGTGCCAGCAGCCCCGGACTAGTCTCCTACGAGCAGTACTTC	CASSPGLVSYEQYF
TRBD2	TRBV10-3	once	TRBJ2-5	TGTGCCATCAGTTCAGGCGGGCTAGCGGGAGGAGAGACCCAGTACTTC	CAISSGGLAGGETQYF
-	TRBV11-2	few	TRBJ2-5	TGTGCCAGCAGCTTAGAACAGGCCGGCGAAGAGACCCAGTACTTC	CASSLEQAGEETQYF
TRBD2	TRBV29-1	few	TRBJ2-1	TGCAGCGTTGCCACCTCGGGACTATTCCTCTACAATGAGCAGTTCTTC	CSVATSGLFLYNEQFF
-	TRBV11-3	-	TRBJ2-7	TGTGCCAGCAGCCCTGGCGGAGGAGCGGACAACTCCTACGAGCAGTACTTC	CASSPGGGADNSYEQYF
-	TRBV9	few	TRBJ1-2	TGTGCCAGCAGCGGAGCTAAATATGGCTACACCTTC	CASSGAKYGYTF
TRBD2	TRBV6-5	-	TRBJ2-2	TGTGCCAGCACCGTGTCGGGAGGGCTCACCGGGGAGCTGTTTTTT	CASTVSGGLTGELFF
TRBD2	TRBV9	-	TRBJ2-7	TGTGCCAGCAGCGCGGGACTAGCGGATGCCTCCTACGAGCAGTACTTC	CASSAGLADASYEQYF
-	TRBV15	-	TRBJ1-3	TGTGCCACCAGCAGAGATGGAAACACCATATATTTT	CATSRDGNTIYF
-	TRBV9	few	TRBJ1-1	TGTGCCAGCAGCGTGATGGTCGGCACTGAAGCTTTCTTT	CASSVMVGTEAFF
TRBD1	TRBV11-3	-	TRBJ1-1	TGTGCCAGCAGTCCAACAGGGGGTGAGGTATGTGCTTTCTTT	CASSPTGGEVCAFF
-	TRBV5-5	-	TRBJ1-2	TGTGCCAGCAGCTTGTCCAGGGAATCCTATGGCTACACCTTC	CASSLSRESYGYTF
TRBD2	TRBV6-5	few	TRBJ2-7	TGTGCCAGCAGTTACCGCTATCTAGCGGGAACCTACGAGCAGTACTTC	CASSYRYLAGTYEQYF
TRBD1	TRBV29-1	few	TRBJ2-7	TGCAGCGCCGGGACAGGGTTACGCTACGAGCAGTACTTC	CSAGTGLRYEQYF
TRBD2	TRBV9	-	TRBJ2-7	TGTGCCAGCAGCGTAAGAGGTGACGGGGGGTCTTACGAGCAGTACTTC	CASSVRGDGGSYEQYF
-	TRBV19	-	TRBJ1-2	TGTGCCAGTAGTGAAGGGTACGGCTACACCTTC	CASSEGYGYTF
-	TRBV5-6	-	TRBJ2-3	TGTGCCAGCAGCTCGGCCCGGGCCCGTACGGCCGATACGCAGTATTTT	CASSSARARTADTQYF
TRBD2	TRBV9	-	TRBJ2-7	TGTGCCAGCAGCGTAGGGGGGACTAGCGGGTCCTACGAGCAGTACTTC	CASSVGGTSGSYEQYF
-	TRBV9	few	TRBJ1-1	TGTGCCAGCAGCCGAGGGAAATGGAACACTGAAGCTTTCTTT	CASSRGKWNTEAFF
-	TRBV5-1	-	TRBJ2-3	TGCGCCAGCAGCTTGGAGCCGGATGGAGATACGCAGTATTTT	CASSLEPDGDTQYF
-	TRBV28	-	TRBJ1-2	TGTGCCAGCAGTCCGCTGAGGGGACTCCCTAACTATGGCTACACCTTC	CASSPLRGLPNYGYTF
TRBD2	TRBV2	-	TRBJ2-3	TGTGCCAGCAGGAGGGGACTAGCGGGATCTGATACGCAGTATTTT	CASRRGLAGSDTQYF
TRBD1	TRBV5-6	-	TRBJ1-5	TGTGCCAGCAGCAAGGGACAGGGGGGCAATCAGCCCCAGCATTTT	CASSKGQGGNQPQHF
-	TRBV28	few	TRBJ1-4	TGTGCCAGCAGTTTCCAAGCGAGCGGTAATGAAAAACTGTTTTTT	CASSFQASGNEKLFF
TRBD2	TRBV5-1	-	TRBJ2-7	TGCGCCAGCAGTACCGGGACTAGCAACTACTTC	CASSTGTSNYF
TRBD1	TRBV29-1	once	TRBJ1-2	TGCAGCGTCACAGGGGGCATGGGCTACACCTTC	CSVTGGMGYTF
-	TRBV29-1	once	TRBJ1-1	TGCAGCGCCTCGGGGTGGACTGAAGCTTTCTTT	CSASGWTEAFF
-	TRBV2	-	TRBJ2-7	TGTGCCAGCAGTGAAACCCCAACCGGGCCAGACGGCGAGCAGTACTTC	CASSETPTGPDGEQYF